This T cell receptor beta chain was sequenced in a study of identical twins. Overall study findings and caveats: Insertions ran lower in abundant cord blood beta clonotypes, though not in memory repertoires.

Turning to this clonotype: Its matching antigen is unknown.

Healthy Caucasians provided all donations. The CDR3 has 19 amino acids. With 6 bases clipped from V and 2 bases from J, the junction kept 17 bases outside the gene matches. TCRdb called the 5' RACE reads again in MiXCR, with one record for every CDR3 protein. The sample lists fewer than 900,000 distinct CDR3 sequences, about 20% occurring once. This sample was also put to use in a study of T cells expressing NK-cell markers. Turning to that study: Sorting of alpha-beta TCR T cells alone was achieved in several experiments with an anti-gamma-delta TCR antibody. Four donors likewise had their CD3+CD56-NKG2C+ fraction led by these clonotypes.

This chain links TRBV12-3 or TRBV12-4 with TRBJ2-2, with TRBD2 identical over 8 bases. This sequence was found in a woman between 18 and 29 years old in good health. Sequencing was performed on PBMCs. The CDR3: CASRIGKGSGEINTGELFF. In DNA form, the CDR3 reads TGTGCCAGCAGGATAGGCAAAGGTAGCGGGGAGATAAACACCGGGGAGCTGTTTTTT.